This entry is about one T cell receptor beta chain. The CDR3 extends over 15 amino acids. The germline V gene encodes CDR1 SGHAT and CDR2 FQNNGV. Trimming stripped 1 base from V and 1 base from J, with 10 bases between. Recovered Cohort 3 donors showed two negative PCRs, clearance, or symptom resolution. This record belongs to a study of blood T cell repertoires in COVID-19. Here immunoSEQ multiplex PCR was the method, and the copy in TCRdb shows in-frame clones only, minus some. Among hundreds of thousands of clones listed, around 87% were seen once. The specimen sequenced was PBMCs or T cells enriched from blood (not recorded which). The source is a man aged 25-45 years who had recovered from COVID-19. The chain combines TRBV11-2 with TRBJ1-1, with D uncertain. CDR3 sequence reads: CASSLAPTENTEAFF. In DNA, the CDR3 is TGTGCCAGCAGCTTAGCCCCCACAGAGAACACTGAAGCTTTCTTT. The full variable domain, in which reference TRBV11-2 and TRBJ1-1 provide the parts outside the CDR3, is EAGVAQSPRYKIIEKRQSVAFWCNPISGHATLYWYQQILGQGPKLLIQFQNNGVVDDSQLPKDRFSAERLKGVDSTLKIQPAKLEDSAVYLCASSLAPTENTEAFFGQGTRLTVV.